The entry that follows covers one T cell receptor beta chain sequence. No antigen is known for it. This entry comes from a study of T cell responses to AZD1222 COVID-19 vaccine. General study findings and limits: Baseline seropositivity characterized only a handful of AZD1222 recipients. White British ancestry dominated among donors, who included more females, and clonal diversity was possibly underestimated.

Here immunoSEQ multiplex PCR was the method, and the copy in TCRdb shows in-frame clones only, minus some. The sample has under 200,000 clones, approximately 88% seen once. The CDR3 is 11 residues long. The V gene lost 6 bases and the J gene lost 5 bases, with 10 bases spanning the gap. Germline lookup yields CDR1 DFQATT and CDR2 SNEGSKA (reference sequence). The origin of this receptor is an adult who received the AZD1222 COVID-19 vaccine. The rearrangement uses TRBV20-1 and TRBJ1-2; D possibly corresponds to TRBD1 (6 bases). The sample here was peripheral blood, taken 28 days after the second AZD1222 dose. The CDR3 reads CSANQGYGYTF. CDR3 in DNA: TGCAGTGCGAACCAGGGGTATGGCTACACCTTC.